This T cell receptor beta chain stems from a study of cytomegalovirus exposure and HLA in healthy donors. For the study at large: An analysis done earlier identified about 120 million unique TCR beta sequences from approximately 170 million T cells. Findings and caveats of the study: Some V segments, including TRBV6-2 and TRBV6-3, were excluded as indistinguishable. Relative to equally common others, HLA-associated TCR beta chains showed greater clonal expansion in a later analysis.

Remarks on this clone: The antigen is not known.

A multiplex PCR was run with 60 Vbeta primers and 13 Jbeta primers. Here immunoSEQ multiplex PCR was the method, and the copy in TCRdb shows in-frame clones only, minus some. The data show 200,000 to 250,000 clones, approximately 84% seen once. The CDR3 spans 17 residues. Germline V gene lookup returns CDR1 SGHRS and CDR2 YFSETQ. V lost 3 bases to trimming and J lost 9 bases, with 22 bases between them. The rearrangement uses TRBV5-1 and TRBJ1-6, with D maybe TRBD1 (5 bases). Material: PBMCs. The sequence came from a girl aged 2 to 10 in good health and CMV-seronegative. This CDR3 reads CASSYYKVGGMGSPLHF. DNA of the CDR3: TGCGCCAGCAGCTATTACAAGGTGGGGGGAATGGGTTCACCCCTCCACTTT.